This T cell receptor (beta chain) appears in the sequencing data of a study of siplizumab effects on memory and regulatory T cells (dated by TCRdb to the late 2010s). Describing the broader study: The study looked at the effect of siplizumab, an anti-CD2 antibody, on alloreactive T-cell subsets in allogeneic mixed lymphocyte reactions made from human PBMCs.

Unstimulated CD4+ memory cells were also sequenced in three donor pairs, together with CD4+ naive, CD8+ TEMRA, CD8+ naive and CD8+ effector memory subsets. Sorted unstimulated T cells and proliferating T cells recovered from mixed lymphocyte reactions underwent TCRbeta CDR3 sequencing. Fresh whole blood from approximately ten HLA-typed healthy donors was used to isolate PBMCs. Receptor libraries were prepared by the immunoSEQ multiplex PCR assay. Each sample had some 94,000 TCR templates assayed by the deep sequencing platform. Genomic DNA extracted from sorted T cells was used for TCRbeta CDR3 sequencing. The authors processed their data as follows. The R programming language was used for clonal analysis of TCRbeta CDR3 data. Alloreactive CD4+ and CD8+ clones were identified by comparing unstimulated samples to CFSE-low samples taken after the reaction. By matching sequences to the repertoires of sorted unstimulated Treg and non-Treg cells, each alloreactive CD4+ clone was assigned a regulatory or non-regulatory origin. TCRdb obtained this table from immuneACCESS and retained in-frame rearrangements with V and J assigned. These tables miss some clones; where compared with another copy, unresolved V genes account for less than half of the shortfall, and the remainder is unexplained. V, J and clone size reflect that table, while D and trimming were determined from the DNA. This sample gives tens of thousands of clones in total; approximately 87% of them show up just once. The ten most abundant clones make up 3.5% to 4.5% of the sample.

This clone showed up just once. The antigen this receptor binds is unknown. No base quality information exists; no much larger clone differs at one position. The study at large found these results: Among mappable alloreactive CD4+ clones, the Treg-derived fraction averaged approximately 66% with siplizumab versus around 27% in control reactions. Siplizumab significantly lowered the cumulative frequency of alloreactive sequences that could be traced to unstimulated CD4+ memory T cells. Whether proliferating Tregs from siplizumab cultures were suppressive was not functionally confirmed. Sequences below about 10^-5 frequency were poorly captured, so only a minor fraction of alloreactive clones could be mapped to unstimulated subsets. Greater diversity appeared to be present in unstimulated naive T cells than in memory T cells, and a substantial contribution to the alloresponse seemed to be made by naive cells. A naive or memory phenotype could not be assigned to roughly 75-96% of proliferating CD4+ or CD8+ clones.

From the cysteine up to the phenylalanine, the CDR3 has a length of 14 residues. The retained sequence is limited to the CDR3, 42 bases, with the frame set at the first base. V is shortened by 7 bases, J by 6 bases, and the region joining them spans 19 bases. Sequences MRHNA (CDR1) and SNTAGT (CDR2) are obtained from the germline V gene. This receptor was obtained from a human donor in good health. The chain is assembled from TRBV6-4 and TRBJ2-7; the D gene is possibly TRBD1 or TRBD2, with 6 bases matching each. Sequencing input: memory CD4+ T cells sorted from blood. Interpreted using the paper, the cell subset or site label stands for: unstimulated CD4+ memory T cells. The CDR3 region has the sequence CASNGGRQRGEQYF. The nucleotides are TGTGCCAGCAACGGGGGCAGACAAAGGGGCGAGCAGTACTTC.